The T cell receptor (beta chain) described here comes from a study of T cells after yellow fever vaccination. Study outcomes and limitations: Most clones from primary vaccination resurfaced after the booster (about 96% CD4, approximately 87% CD8).

One entry per CDR3 protein, called by TCRdb with MiXCR from the 5' RACE reads. The sample includes 240,000 or so distinct CDR3 sequences, about 7.1% of them seen just once. In the case of this clonotype: As yet, its antigen is unknown.

The CDR3 is made up of 14 amino acids. Deletions cut 3 bases from V and 4 bases from J, with 12 bases between. Germline CDR1 and CDR2: SGHTS and YDEGEE. This sequence originates from a man in his thirties or forties who received the YFV17D yellow fever vaccine. Here the sequenced sample was CD4+ T cells sorted from PBMCs, taken 15 days after the yellow fever booster vaccination. The rearrangement uses TRBV5-8 and TRBJ2-3; D could derive from TRBD1 or TRBD2 (5 bases each). The CDR3 DNA reads as TGTGCCAGCAGCTCCGGACGGGGCCCAGATACGCAGTATTTT. Amino acids: CASSSGRGPDTQYF.